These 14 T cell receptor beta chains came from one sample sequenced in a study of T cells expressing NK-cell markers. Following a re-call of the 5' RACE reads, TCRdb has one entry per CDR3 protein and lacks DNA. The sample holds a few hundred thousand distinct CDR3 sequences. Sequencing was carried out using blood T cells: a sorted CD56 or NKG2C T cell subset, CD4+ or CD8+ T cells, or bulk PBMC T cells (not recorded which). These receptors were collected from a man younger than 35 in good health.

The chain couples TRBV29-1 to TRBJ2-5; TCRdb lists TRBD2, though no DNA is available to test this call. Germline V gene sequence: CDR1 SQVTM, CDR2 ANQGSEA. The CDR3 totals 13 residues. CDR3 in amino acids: CSVHFGGIKTQYF. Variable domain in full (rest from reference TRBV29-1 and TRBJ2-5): SAVISQKPSRDICQRGTSLTIQCQVDSQVTMMFWYRQQPGQSLTLIATANQGSEATYESGFVIDKFPISRPNLTFSTLTVSNMSPEDSSIYLCSVHFGGIKTQYFGPGTRLLVL.

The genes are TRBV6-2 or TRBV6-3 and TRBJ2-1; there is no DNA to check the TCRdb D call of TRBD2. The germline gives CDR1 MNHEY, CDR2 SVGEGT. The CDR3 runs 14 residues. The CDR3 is CASRLAGDYNEQFF.

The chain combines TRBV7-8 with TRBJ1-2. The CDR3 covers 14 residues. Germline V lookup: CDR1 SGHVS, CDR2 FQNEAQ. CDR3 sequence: CASSLRRLDYGYTF.

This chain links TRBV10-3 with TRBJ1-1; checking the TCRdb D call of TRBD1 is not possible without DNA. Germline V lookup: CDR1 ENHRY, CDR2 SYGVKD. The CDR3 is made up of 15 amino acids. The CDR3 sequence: CAISDPGAQNTEAFF.

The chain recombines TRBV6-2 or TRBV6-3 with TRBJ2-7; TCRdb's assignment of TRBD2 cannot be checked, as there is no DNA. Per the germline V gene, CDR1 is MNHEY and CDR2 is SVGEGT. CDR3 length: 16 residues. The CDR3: CASSYPLRTHSYEQYF.

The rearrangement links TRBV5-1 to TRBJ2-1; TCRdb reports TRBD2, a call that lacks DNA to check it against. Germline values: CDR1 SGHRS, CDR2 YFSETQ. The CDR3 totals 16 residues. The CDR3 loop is CASSSISSGSYNEQFF.

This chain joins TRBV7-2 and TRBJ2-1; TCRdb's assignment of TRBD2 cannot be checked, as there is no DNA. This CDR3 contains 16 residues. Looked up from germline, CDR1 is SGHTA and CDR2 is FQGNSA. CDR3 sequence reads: CASSLGGGGRANEQFF.

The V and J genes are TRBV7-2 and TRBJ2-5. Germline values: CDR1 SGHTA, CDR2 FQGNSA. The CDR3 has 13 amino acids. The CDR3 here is CASSLGLLETQYF.

CDR3: CASSDEQDRNTEAFF. The V gene is TRBV25-1, the J gene TRBJ1-1. The CDR3 is 15 amino acids. Looked up from germline, CDR1 is MGHDK and CDR2 is SYGVNS.

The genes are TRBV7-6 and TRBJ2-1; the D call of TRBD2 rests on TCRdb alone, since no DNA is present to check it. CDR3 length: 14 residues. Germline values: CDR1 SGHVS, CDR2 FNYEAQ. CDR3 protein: CASSSGLAGEEQFF.

CDR3 in amino acids: CSAVGSTGELFF. The V call is TRBV20-1, the J call TRBJ2-2. In germline, CDR1 is DFQATT, CDR2 SNEGSKA (reference sequence). This CDR3 has 12 residues.

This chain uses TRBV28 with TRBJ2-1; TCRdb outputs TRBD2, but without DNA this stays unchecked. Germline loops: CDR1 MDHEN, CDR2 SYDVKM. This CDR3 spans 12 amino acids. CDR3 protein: CASNKLAGEQFF.

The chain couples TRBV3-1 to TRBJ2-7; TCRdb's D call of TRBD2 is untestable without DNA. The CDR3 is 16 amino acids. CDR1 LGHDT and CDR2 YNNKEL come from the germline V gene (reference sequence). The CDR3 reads CASSPLRNSAGYEQYF.

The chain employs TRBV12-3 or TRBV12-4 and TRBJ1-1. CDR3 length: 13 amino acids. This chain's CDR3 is CASSSGGMAEAFF.